This T cell receptor beta chain was obtained from a study of response to subunit inactivated influenza vaccine. Study conclusions and caveats: Authors suggested seasonal influenza vaccinations each recruit few new T cells.

This clonotype has at least ten counts. As yet, its antigen is unknown. Each CDR3 protein is one row after TCRdb ran MiXCR on the RT-PCR reads. The sample has roughly 700,000 distinct CDR3 sequences, about a sixth seen once; the top ten hold roughly 12%. The germline V gene has CDR1 SGDLS and CDR2 YYNGEE. Deletions cut 1 base from V and 9 bases from J, with 11 bases between. CDR3 length: 13 amino acids. The clonotype originates from a man in his fifties who received an inactivated influenza vaccine. The V gene is TRBV9, the J gene TRBJ2-1; D not resolved. The source material was PBMCs from blood, sampled 11 to 12 days after vaccination. The CDR3 nucleotides read TGTGCCAGCAGCGTACTGTCCTCTTCTGAGCAGTTCTTC. Its protein is CASSVLSSSEQFF.